This is a list of T cell receptor beta chains from one sample in a study of OX40 agonist ivuxolimab in advanced cancers. The table came from immunoSEQ multiplex PCR; TCRdb's copy has only in-frame clones and leaves some out. The data contain around 80,000 clones, 84% of them singletons. Sequenced material: CD4+ or CD8+ T cells sorted from blood, taken in a trial of the OX40 agonist ivuxolimab. These receptors all stem from an adult with an advanced solid tumor such as melanoma, head and neck, liver or kidney cancer. Both conserved end residues are part of each CDR3. A D gene is named only where the DNA matches it firmly. Clone size appears in some rows only: once, few, many, or a class for an expanded clone.

size	V	D	J	CDR3	DNA
-	TRBV7-3	TRBD2	TRBJ2-3	CASSPGLAAIPSTDTQYF	TGTGCCAGCAGCCCCGGACTAGCGGCAATCCCTAGCACAGATACGCAGTATTTT
-	TRBV28	-	TRBJ1-6	CASSNEPLKPLHF	TGTGCCAGCAGTAACGAGCCCTTGAAACCCCTCCACTTT
-	TRBV7-9	-	TRBJ2-2	CASSLGGYRRSYTGELFF	TGTGCCAGCAGCCTAGGGGGGTACAGGAGATCCTACACCGGGGAGCTGTTTTTT
-	TRBV2	TRBD1	TRBJ1-1	CASSLRDRGNTEAFF	TGTGCCAGCAGTCTTCGGGACAGGGGTAACACTGAAGCTTTCTTT
-	TRBV18	-	TRBJ2-7	CASSRSLMRGYEQYF	TGTGCCAGCTCACGCTCTTTGATGCGGGGCTACGAGCAGTACTTC
-	TRBV2	-	TRBJ2-5	CASFRIQETQYF	TGTGCCAGCTTTCGGATTCAAGAGACCCAGTACTTC
-	TRBV14	TRBD1	TRBJ1-4	CASKGQGPEKLFF	TGTGCCAGCAAAGGACAGGGGCCTGAAAAACTGTTTTTT
-	TRBV29-1	TRBD1	TRBJ1-1	CSVEGQMNTEAFF	TGCAGCGTTGAGGGACAGATGAACACTGAAGCTTTCTTT
-	TRBV5-1	TRBD2	TRBJ2-2	CASSLRLAGALGELFF	TGCGCCAGCAGCTTACGACTAGCGGGAGCTCTCGGGGAGCTGTTTTTT
-	TRBV5-1	TRBD2	TRBJ2-5	CASSLQAGGGKTQYF	TGCGCCAGCAGCTTACAAGCGGGGGGCGGAAAGACCCAGTACTTC
-	TRBV4-3	-	TRBJ2-7	CASSLTVQWYEQYF	TGCGCCAGCAGCCTCACGGTACAGTGGTACGAGCAGTACTTC
-	TRBV14	-	TRBJ2-2	CASSRRLTGELFF	TGTGCCAGCAGCCGCCGGCTGACCGGGGAGCTGTTTTTT
few	TRBV6-6	-	TRBJ1-1	CASSYSQGSTEAFF	TGTGCCAGCAGTTACTCCCAGGGAAGCACTGAAGCTTTCTTT
-	TRBV28	TRBD1	TRBJ1-4	CASSRGQGNEKLFF	TGTGCCAGCAGTAGAGGACAGGGAAATGAAAAACTGTTTTTT
few	TRBV5-1	TRBD1	TRBJ1-2	CASSSRGSVYGYTF	TGCGCCAGCAGCTCCAGGGGGAGCGTTTATGGCTACACCTTC
-	TRBV29-1	TRBD1	TRBJ2-7	CSVGDRGKFDEQYF	TGCAGCGTTGGGGACAGGGGAAAATTTGACGAGCAGTACTTC
-	TRBV6-5	-	TRBJ2-1	CASSYAGSTSYNEQFF	TGTGCCAGCAGTTACGCGGGCTCTACCTCCTACAATGAGCAGTTCTTC
-	TRBV2	TRBD1	TRBJ2-7	CASSASRTGRDEQYF	TGTGCCAGCAGTGCCTCAAGGACAGGCCGAGACGAGCAGTACTTC
-	TRBV6-1	-	TRBJ2-6	CASDPWGTGANVLTF	TGTGCCAGCGACCCCTGGGGGACTGGGGCCAACGTCCTGACTTTC
-	TRBV5-1	-	TRBJ2-7	CASSLEGPHTEQYF	TGCGCCAGCAGCTTGGAAGGACCCCACACCGAGCAGTACTTC
-	TRBV10-3	-	TRBJ2-2	CAIREGTTTGELFF	TGTGCCATCAGGGAGGGGACAACTACCGGGGAGCTGTTTTTT
-	TRBV9	TRBD2	TRBJ2-7	CASSVAGSGRAIYEQYF	TGTGCCAGCAGCGTAGCGGGTAGCGGGAGAGCAATCTACGAGCAGTACTTC
-	TRBV7-2	-	TRBJ1-3	CASSLRVEGATIYF	TGTGCCAGCAGCTTACGCGTTGAGGGAGCCACCATATATTTT
-	TRBV15	-	TRBJ1-2	CATSRAGRRDGYTF	TGTGCCACCAGCAGAGCAGGCAGGAGGGATGGCTACACCTTC
-	TRBV30	-	TRBJ1-6	CAWRNSGAGVFLHF	TGTGCCTGGAGAAATTCAGGGGCAGGCGTGTTCCTCCACTTT
few	TRBV18	-	TRBJ1-2	CASSPAANYGYTF	TGTGCCAGCTCACCGGCGGCAAACTATGGCTACACCTTC
-	TRBV7-9	-	TRBJ1-1	CASSLTAFF	TGTGCCAGCAGCTTGACAGCTTTCTTT
few	TRBV28	-	TRBJ1-1	CASSEQVNTEAFF	TGTGCCAGCAGTGAACAGGTGAACACTGAAGCTTTCTTT
-	TRBV19	TRBD2	TRBJ2-1	CASSIGTSGRNEQFF	TGTGCCAGTAGTATAGGGACTAGCGGGCGCAATGAGCAGTTCTTC
-	TRBV7-2	-	TRBJ2-3	CASSFTGTNTDTQYF	TGTGCCAGCAGCTTTACCGGGACCAACACAGATACGCAGTATTTT
-	TRBV9	-	TRBJ2-3	CASTQLPGADTQYF	TGTGCCAGCACCCAACTCCCCGGGGCAGATACGCAGTATTTT
-	TRBV10-2	TRBD1	TRBJ1-1	CASLPQGTNTEAFF	TGCGCCAGCCTACCACAGGGGACAAACACTGAAGCTTTCTTT
-	TRBV6-5	-	TRBJ1-1	CASSSGQTIMNTEAFF	TGTGCCAGCAGTTCCGGACAGACCATTATGAACACTGAAGCTTTCTTT
-	TRBV6-5	-	TRBJ2-3	CASSSTDTQYF	TGTGCCAGCAGTAGCACAGATACGCAGTATTTT
-	TRBV7-8	-	TRBJ1-4	CASSLGDPIFATNEKLFF	TGTGCCAGCAGCTTAGGGGACCCAATTTTTGCAACTAATGAAAAACTGTTTTTT
-	TRBV27	TRBD1	TRBJ1-4	CASSRLRGLGEKLFF	TGTGCCAGCAGTAGACTCAGGGGGCTTGGTGAAAAACTGTTTTTT
-	TRBV5-1	-	TRBJ2-7	CASSLSPGLPAYEQYF	TGCGCCAGCAGCTTGTCTCCGGGACTCCCCGCCTACGAGCAGTACTTC
few	TRBV2	-	TRBJ2-2	CASSEEGVNTGELFF	TGTGCCAGCAGTGAGGAGGGGGTTAACACCGGGGAGCTGTTTTTT
-	TRBV28	-	TRBJ1-3	CASSWQTSGNTIYF	TGTGCCAGCAGTTGGCAGACGAGTGGAAACACCATATATTTT
-	TRBV28	-	TRBJ1-1	CASSSSQRVGTEAFF	TGTGCCAGCAGTTCCTCGCAGAGGGTTGGCACTGAAGCTTTCTTT
-	TRBV4-1	-	TRBJ1-6	CASSQGDGTTYNSPLHF	TGCGCCAGCAGCCAAGGAGACGGGACAACCTATAATTCACCCCTCCACTTT
-	TRBV14	-	TRBJ2-7	CASSQDSLVTQYF	TGTGCCAGCAGCCAAGATTCCCTAGTAACACAGTACTTC
-	TRBV9	-	TRBJ1-3	CASSVEGTGDTIYF	TGTGCCAGCAGCGTAGAGGGGACTGGAGACACCATATATTTT
-	TRBV6-1	-	TRBJ2-3	CASSEIGRLETDTQYF	TGTGCCAGCAGTGAAATTGGACGCCTTGAGACAGATACGCAGTATTTT
once	TRBV7-2	TRBD2	TRBJ2-5	CASGAGVAETQYF	TGTGCCAGCGGAGCGGGAGTTGCAGAGACCCAGTACTTC
-	TRBV27	-	TRBJ1-5	CASRPYFVGNQPQHF	TGTGCCAGCAGGCCCTATTTCGTTGGCAATCAGCCCCAGCATTTT
-	TRBV30	TRBD2	TRBJ2-5	CAWSRPGLLQETQYF	TGTGCCTGGAGTAGACCGGGACTACTACAAGAGACCCAGTACTTC
-	TRBV5-1	-	TRBJ1-1	CASSRQTTNTEAFF	TGCGCCAGCTCTCGACAGACAACGAACACTGAAGCTTTCTTT
-	TRBV28	TRBD2	TRBJ2-7	CATIGRGVSYEQYF	TGTGCCACCATAGGACGGGGGGTATCCTACGAGCAGTACTTC
-	TRBV19	-	TRBJ2-1	CASSISQIRYEQFF	TGTGCCAGTAGTATCTCGCAGATTCGCTATGAGCAGTTCTTC